This passage covers 10 T cell receptor beta chains from one sample sequenced in a study of shared clonotypes between healthy human individuals. Sequencing used immunoSEQ multiplex PCR; TCRdb keeps in-frame clones, though not all of them. Of hundreds of thousands of clones in the sample, around 75% were seen once. The sequencing sample was made of PBMCs. The receptors here all came from a woman aged 40 to 55 in good health. Some clones in this sample may be carry-over from other donors' samples.

The chain couples TRBV6-1 to TRBJ1-4; D is perhaps TRBD1 (5 bases). Germline lookup yields CDR1 MNHNS and CDR2 SASEGT. There are 13 residues in the CDR3. Between the trimmed V and J ends, which lost 8 bases and 8 bases, there was a span of 15 bases. CDR3 residues: CASVRDSGEKLFF. CDR3 coding DNA: TGTGCCAGCGTTAGGGACTCGGGAGAAAAACTGTTTTTT.

The V gene is TRBV5-1, the J gene TRBJ2-7, with 8 bases aligning to TRBD2. After removal of 0 bases from V and 6 bases from J, the junction contained 5 bases not matched to a gene. The CDR3 contains 14 residues. Germline CDR1 is SGHRS and CDR2 is YFSETQ. This chain's CDR3 is CASSLGLASVEQYF. CDR3 bases: TGCGCCAGCAGCTTGGGACTAGCGTCCGTCGAGCAGTACTTC. Using reference TRBV5-1 and TRBJ2-7 for the parts outside the CDR3, the full variable domain is KAGVTQTPRYLIKTRGQQVTLSCSPISGHRSVSWYQQTPGQGLQFLFEYFSETQRNKGNFPGRFSGRQFSNSRSEMNVSTLELGDSALYLCASSLGLASVEQYFGPGTRLTVT.

This clone has only a few counts. The chain is built from TRBV6-4 and TRBJ2-2; D unresolved. CDR3 length equals 13 residues. V shed 0 bases and J shed 6 bases, with 5 bases lying between them. CDR1 and CDR2 (germline): MRHNA, SNTAGT. The chain's CDR3 is CASSDSSSGELFF. In DNA, the CDR3 is TGTGCCAGCAGTGACTCTAGTTCCGGGGAGCTGTTTTTT.

This chain connects TRBV19 to TRBJ2-2; 8 bases agree with TRBD2. The CDR3 is made up of 15 amino acids. From germline, CDR1 is LNHDA and CDR2 SQIVND (reference sequence). V trimming: 5 bases; J trimming: 7 bases; junction bases outside the gene matches: 9. The CDR3 region is CASSGGSGMVGELFF. The CDR3 DNA reads TGTGCCAGTAGTGGCGGTAGCGGGATGGTCGGGGAGCTGTTTTTT.

The rearrangement uses TRBV5-6 and TRBJ2-1; 12 bases fit TRBD2. Germline CDR1 and CDR2: SGHDT and YYEEEE. Trimming at V came to 0 bases and at J to 6 bases, leaving 13 bases not matched to a gene. CDR3 length: 19 amino acids. Here the CDR3 reads CASSLAKVLAGGPFNEQFF. The CDR3 DNA reads TGTGCCAGCAGCTTGGCCAAGGTGCTAGCGGGAGGGCCGTTCAATGAGCAGTTCTTC. The variable domain in full, completed from reference TRBV5-6 and TRBJ2-1, reads DAGVTQSPTHLIKTRGQQVTLRCSPKSGHDTVSWYQQALGQGPQFIFQYYEEEERQRGNFPDRFSGHQFPNYSSELNVNALLLGDSALYLCASSLAKVLAGGPFNEQFFGPGTRLTVL.

This chain uses TRBV14 with TRBJ2-2; D unclear. CDR3 length equals 14 residues. Germline loops: CDR1 SGHDN, CDR2 FVKESK. V lost 0 bases and J lost 5, with 7 bases in between. The CDR3 loop reads CASSQDALTGELFF. Here the CDR3 DNA reads TGTGCCAGCAGCCAAGATGCATTAACCGGGGAGCTGTTTTTT.

The V call is TRBV27, the J call TRBJ2-1, with TRBD1 matching over 11 bases. The CDR3 is 15 residues long. Unmatched junction bases numbered 6, after V lost 5 bases and J lost 6 bases. Germline V gene lookup returns CDR1 MNHEY and CDR2 SMNVEV (reference sequence). CDR3 in amino acids: CASSLGQGARNEQFF. CDR3 nucleotide sequence: TGTGCCAGCAGTCTTGGACAGGGGGCTCGCAATGAGCAGTTCTTC.

The rearrangement joins TRBV7-2 to TRBJ1-5, with no clear D. Germline loops: CDR1 SGHTA, CDR2 FQGNSA. V lost 0 bases to trimming and J lost 2 bases, with 5 bases between them. The CDR3 length is 14 residues. Here the CDR3 DNA reads TGTGCCAGCAGCTTAGCGTGGGGCAATCAGCCCCAGCATTTT. This codes for CASSLAWGNQPQHF.

Notes on this clone: Other DNA sequences from this sample encode an identical CDR3 as well. This chain links TRBV6-4 with TRBJ2-2; D is uncertain. Germline CDR1 is MRHNA and CDR2 is SNTAGT. CDR3 length: 14 amino acids. Trimming left V 3 bases short and J 3 bases short, with 8 bases between. The CDR3, as DNA: TGTGCCAGCAGTGATTCCGGAGACACCGGGGAGCTGTTTTTT. This codes for CASSDSGDTGELFF.

This chain uses TRBV28 with TRBJ1-1; no firm D call. The CDR3 runs 13 residues. Germline values: CDR1 MDHEN, CDR2 SYDVKM. The V gene lost 2 bases and the J gene lost 0 bases, with 4 bases spanning the gap. The CDR3 coding sequence is TGTGCCAGCAGTTTAAGGCTGAACACTGAAGCTTTCTTT. Protein: CASSLRLNTEAFF. The full variable domain, with the rest looked up from reference TRBV28 and TRBJ1-1, is DVKVTQSSRYLVKRTGEKVFLECVQDMDHENMFWYRQDPGLGLRLIYFSYDVKMKEKGDIPEGYSVSREKKERFSLILESASTNQTSMYLCASSLRLNTEAFFGQGTRLTVV.